These T cell receptor beta chains were read from a single sample in a study of CD4+ T cells in melanoma. Measured with immunoSEQ multiplex PCR; TCRdb has only the in-frame clones, and not every one. The sample contains tens of thousands of clones, 60% to 75% of which appear only once. Sequenced sample: tumor tissue. All receptors come from a human donor with melanoma. Each CDR3 is given with its conserved first and last residue. Each record gives: clone size, D gene, V gene, J gene, CDR3 protein. A D gene is named only where the DNA matches it firmly. Clone size is stated in some rows and not others, as once, few, many or a class when expanded.

clone size: few; D gene: TRBD1; V gene: TRBV4-1; J gene: TRBJ2-4; CDR3 protein: CASSPRQGDYIQYF
clone size: NA; D gene: NA; V gene: TRBV6-6; J gene: TRBJ1-3; CDR3 protein: CASSYRQTSGNTIYF
clone size: NA; D gene: TRBD1; V gene: TRBV29-1; J gene: TRBJ1-1; CDR3 protein: CSVVRDRKMNTEAFF
clone size: NA; D gene: TRBD1; V gene: TRBV5-1; J gene: TRBJ2-1; CDR3 protein: CASSFGDRAYNEQFF
clone size: NA; D gene: NA; V gene: TRBV11-3; J gene: TRBJ1-1; CDR3 protein: CASSLEVSTEAFF
clone size: NA; D gene: NA; V gene: TRBV4-1; J gene: TRBJ1-2; CDR3 protein: CASSQETVDGYTF
clone size: NA; D gene: NA; V gene: TRBV21-1; J gene: TRBJ2-7; CDR3 protein: CASSKFDSWYEQYF
clone size: few; D gene: NA; V gene: TRBV4-1; J gene: TRBJ1-4; CDR3 protein: CASSPSTGFNEKLFF
clone size: NA; D gene: TRBD2; V gene: TRBV9; J gene: TRBJ2-7; CDR3 protein: CASSARGERGGSYEQYF
clone size: NA; D gene: NA; V gene: TRBV6-5; J gene: TRBJ1-1; CDR3 protein: CASSYAGNTEAFF
clone size: NA; D gene: NA; V gene: TRBV5-5; J gene: TRBJ2-7; CDR3 protein: CASSDGGRGEQYF
clone size: few; D gene: TRBD2; V gene: TRBV4-3; J gene: TRBJ2-1; CDR3 protein: CASSQLLRGSSYNEQFF
clone size: many; D gene: TRBD1; V gene: TRBV7-9; J gene: TRBJ1-2; CDR3 protein: CASSHGDRGWLGYTF
clone size: NA; D gene: NA; V gene: TRBV28; J gene: TRBJ1-4; CDR3 protein: CASSFLSSNPTNDKLFF
clone size: NA; D gene: NA; V gene: TRBV6-5; J gene: TRBJ2-1; CDR3 protein: CASSTPGPQFF
clone size: NA; D gene: NA; V gene: TRBV6-6; J gene: TRBJ2-7; CDR3 protein: CASSYSFGGNEQYF
clone size: NA; D gene: TRBD1; V gene: TRBV28; J gene: TRBJ1-6; CDR3 protein: CASSSGTGPKSDSPLHF
clone size: once; D gene: NA; V gene: TRBV19; J gene: TRBJ1-5; CDR3 protein: CASSIDWVLQQGNQPQHF
clone size: once; D gene: NA; V gene: TRBV15; J gene: TRBJ1-1; CDR3 protein: CATSRGGHRNTEAFF
clone size: medium-sized; D gene: NA; V gene: TRBV5-5; J gene: TRBJ2-1; CDR3 protein: CASSPVRVAEKYNEQFF
clone size: NA; D gene: NA; V gene: TRBV4-1; J gene: TRBJ1-5; CDR3 protein: CASSQVLGAYQPQHF
clone size: NA; D gene: NA; V gene: TRBV30; J gene: TRBJ1-5; CDR3 protein: CAWSQRNQPQHF
clone size: NA; D gene: NA; V gene: TRBV10-2; J gene: TRBJ1-1; CDR3 protein: CASSDGGTGSTEAFF
clone size: NA; D gene: TRBD2; V gene: TRBV7-6; J gene: TRBJ2-3; CDR3 protein: CASSRRLLAGEQASSTDTQYF
clone size: NA; D gene: NA; V gene: TRBV28; J gene: TRBJ1-5; CDR3 protein: CASSPRGEGRNQPQHF
clone size: NA; D gene: TRBD2; V gene: TRBV6-1; J gene: TRBJ2-3; CDR3 protein: CASSEERGSTDTQYF
clone size: few; D gene: NA; V gene: TRBV6-6; J gene: TRBJ2-7; CDR3 protein: CASGGDRAEQYF
clone size: NA; D gene: TRBD1; V gene: TRBV5-4; J gene: TRBJ1-6; CDR3 protein: CASSLGGSDRGNSPLHF
clone size: many; D gene: NA; V gene: TRBV27; J gene: TRBJ2-1; CDR3 protein: CASTVYGQYNEQFF
clone size: NA; D gene: TRBD1; V gene: TRBV29-1; J gene: TRBJ1-4; CDR3 protein: CSVEDPRGHEKLFF
clone size: NA; D gene: TRBD1; V gene: TRBV19; J gene: TRBJ1-5; CDR3 protein: CASRKGQGGWDSNQPQHF
clone size: NA; D gene: TRBD1; V gene: TRBV4-1; J gene: TRBJ2-5; CDR3 protein: CASSPRDRGIETQYF
clone size: NA; D gene: NA; V gene: TRBV29-1; J gene: TRBJ2-3; CDR3 protein: CSVPEGGSTDTQYF
clone size: NA; D gene: NA; V gene: TRBV19; J gene: TRBJ2-5; CDR3 protein: CASSRRGGWSKETQYF
clone size: NA; D gene: NA; V gene: TRBV7-2; J gene: TRBJ1-2; CDR3 protein: CASSQDLQRGYGYTF
clone size: NA; D gene: NA; V gene: TRBV30; J gene: TRBJ2-7; CDR3 protein: CAWSVRREFEQYF
clone size: NA; D gene: NA; V gene: TRBV4-3; J gene: TRBJ1-2; CDR3 protein: CASSQEQGYGYTF
clone size: once; D gene: TRBD1; V gene: TRBV9; J gene: TRBJ2-1; CDR3 protein: CASSVTSGGGNEQFF
clone size: NA; D gene: NA; V gene: TRBV4-2; J gene: TRBJ2-3; CDR3 protein: CASSQGLYTQYF
clone size: NA; D gene: NA; V gene: TRBV6-5; J gene: TRBJ1-1; CDR3 protein: CASSYSTRAGEAFF
clone size: few; D gene: NA; V gene: TRBV7-9; J gene: TRBJ2-2; CDR3 protein: CASSTSRQAGELFF
clone size: once; D gene: TRBD2; V gene: TRBV11-3; J gene: TRBJ2-5; CDR3 protein: CASSLSGGEETQYF
clone size: few; D gene: NA; V gene: TRBV28; J gene: TRBJ2-7; CDR3 protein: CASSFLGGTYEQYF
clone size: many; D gene: TRBD2; V gene: TRBV6-5; J gene: TRBJ2-1; CDR3 protein: CASSPTSGGAYEQFF
clone size: NA; D gene: TRBD2; V gene: TRBV5-1; J gene: TRBJ2-3; CDR3 protein: CASSPWTSQDTQYF
clone size: NA; D gene: TRBD1; V gene: TRBV30; J gene: TRBJ2-7; CDR3 protein: CAWVGQFSYEQYF
clone size: NA; D gene: NA; V gene: TRBV19; J gene: TRBJ1-6; CDR3 protein: CASSIHLARGSSPLHF
clone size: few; D gene: TRBD1; V gene: TRBV4-2; J gene: TRBJ1-2; CDR3 protein: CASSQRTGWLYGYTF
clone size: NA; D gene: TRBD1; V gene: TRBV28; J gene: TRBJ1-5; CDR3 protein: CASSRGGQPQHF
clone size: NA; D gene: NA; V gene: TRBV5-1; J gene: TRBJ2-5; CDR3 protein: CASSGQETQYF
clone size: NA; D gene: NA; V gene: TRBV6-5; J gene: TRBJ2-6; CDR3 protein: CASSYQGNPGANVLTF
clone size: NA; D gene: TRBD1; V gene: TRBV28; J gene: TRBJ2-7; CDR3 protein: CASSWGQGASYEQYF
clone size: NA; D gene: TRBD2; V gene: TRBV7-6; J gene: TRBJ2-3; CDR3 protein: CASTLSGGTGTDTQYF